This entry is about one TCR beta chain. What it binds is not known. Primers included in the PCR were 60 Vbeta and 13 Jbeta primers. Sequenced by immunoSEQ multiplex PCR; TCRdb stores in-frame clones only, minus some. Among 150,000 or so clones listed, around 79% were seen once. The data derive from a study of cytomegalovirus exposure and HLA in healthy donors. CDR1 and CDR2 (germline): SNHLY, FYNNEI. V dropped 4 bases and J dropped 2 bases, with 12 bases sitting between them. The CDR3 runs 15 residues. Broader study findings: Productive rates of about 87% or about 30% were seen for most TCR beta V segments in an earlier analysis. V- and J-gene trimming in TCR beta was tied to a missense DCLRE1C variant by an analysis performed later. Some V segments (TRBV6-2 and TRBV6-3 among them) were excluded as indistinguishable. In a later analysis, a genetic analysis reported fewer productive-TCR N-insertions in an Asian-associated ancestry cluster than the cohort average.

The J gene is TRBJ1-5, the V gene TRBV2, with D perhaps TRBD1 (5 bases). This sequence was found in a woman in her 50s in good health and CMV-seropositive. The sample consisted of PBMCs. This CDR3 reads CASSGRRGRNQPQHF. The CDR3 DNA sequence: TGTGCCAGCAGTGGGAGGCGGGGCCGCAATCAGCCCCAGCATTTT.